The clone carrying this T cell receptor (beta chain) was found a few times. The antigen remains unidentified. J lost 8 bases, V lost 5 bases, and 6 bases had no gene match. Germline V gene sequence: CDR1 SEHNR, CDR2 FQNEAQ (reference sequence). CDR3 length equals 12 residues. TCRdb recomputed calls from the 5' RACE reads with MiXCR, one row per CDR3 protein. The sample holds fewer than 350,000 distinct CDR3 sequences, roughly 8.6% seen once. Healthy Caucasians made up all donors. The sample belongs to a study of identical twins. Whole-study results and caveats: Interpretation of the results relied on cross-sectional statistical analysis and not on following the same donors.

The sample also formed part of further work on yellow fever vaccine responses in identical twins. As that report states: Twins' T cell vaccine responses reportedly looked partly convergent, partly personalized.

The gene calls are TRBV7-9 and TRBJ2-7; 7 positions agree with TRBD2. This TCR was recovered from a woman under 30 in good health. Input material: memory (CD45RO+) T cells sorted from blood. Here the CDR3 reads CASSRDSGKQYV. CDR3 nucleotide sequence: TGTGCCAGCAGCCGCGACAGCGGGAAGCAGTACGTC.